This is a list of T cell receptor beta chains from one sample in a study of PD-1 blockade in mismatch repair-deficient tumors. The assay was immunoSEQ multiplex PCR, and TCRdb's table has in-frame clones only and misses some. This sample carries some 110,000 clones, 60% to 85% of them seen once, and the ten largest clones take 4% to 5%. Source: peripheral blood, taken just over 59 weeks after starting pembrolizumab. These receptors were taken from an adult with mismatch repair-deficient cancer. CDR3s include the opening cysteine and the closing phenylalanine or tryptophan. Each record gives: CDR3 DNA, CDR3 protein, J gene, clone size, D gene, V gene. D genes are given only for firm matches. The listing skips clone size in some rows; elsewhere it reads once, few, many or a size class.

DNA: TGTGCCTGGAGTAAACAGGGGAACGACGAGCAGTACTTC
CDR3: CAWSKQGNDEQYF
J: TRBJ2-7
size: .
D: TRBD1
V: TRBV30

DNA: TGTGCCAGCAGTTACTTTGGGGCAGGGGGTAGTGAAGCTTTCTTT
CDR3: CASSYFGAGGSEAFF
J: TRBJ1-1
size: .
D: TRBD1
V: TRBV6-5

DNA: TGTGCCAGCAGCTTACCCTCCTACAATGAGCAGTTCTTC
CDR3: CASSLPSYNEQFF
J: TRBJ2-1
size: .
D: .
V: TRBV7-2

DNA: TGTGCCTGGAAACCGACTAGCGCTAGGAATTACAATGAGCAGTTCTTC
CDR3: CAWKPTSARNYNEQFF
J: TRBJ2-1
size: .
D: TRBD2
V: TRBV30

DNA: TGTGCCAGCAGCCTAGCGGGACTAGCGATATACCAAGAGACCCAGTACTTC
CDR3: CASSLAGLAIYQETQYF
J: TRBJ2-5
size: .
D: TRBD2
V: TRBV7-2

DNA: TGTGCCAGCAGTTCCATACCCAGGGGGCGGGGGTTAGATACGCAGTATTTT
CDR3: CASSSIPRGRGLDTQYF
J: TRBJ2-3
size: once
D: .
V: TRBV28

DNA: TGCAGCGTTGAGCTAGCGGGAGGGACAGATACGCAGTATTTT
CDR3: CSVELAGGTDTQYF
J: TRBJ2-3
size: .
D: TRBD2
V: TRBV29-1

DNA: TGTGCCAGCAGCGTAGGACTAGCGGGAGGAAGATACAATGAGCAGTTCTTC
CDR3: CASSVGLAGGRYNEQFF
J: TRBJ2-1
size: .
D: TRBD2
V: TRBV9

DNA: TGTGCTAGTATTCGCCGGCAGTACTTC
CDR3: CASIRRQYF
J: TRBJ2-7
size: .
D: .
V: TRBV12-5

DNA: TGTGCCAGCAGGGGACGGACCTACGAGCAGTACTTC
CDR3: CASRGRTYEQYF
J: TRBJ2-7
size: .
D: .
V: TRBV5-6

DNA: TGTGCCAGCAGTTTAGATCCAGGGTGGTCTTCTGGGGCCAACGTCCTGACTTTC
CDR3: CASSLDPGWSSGANVLTF
J: TRBJ2-6
size: .
D: .
V: TRBV27

DNA: TGTGCCAGCATGGGACAGAGCTCCTACGAGCAGTACTTC
CDR3: CASMGQSSYEQYF
J: TRBJ2-7
size: .
D: TRBD1
V: TRBV6-6

DNA: TGTGCCAGCAGTGAGACAGCAGCAACTAATGAAAAACTGTTTTTT
CDR3: CASSETAATNEKLFF
J: TRBJ1-4
size: .
D: .
V: TRBV2

DNA: TGTGCCAGCAGTGATTCCGAGCTGTGGTCCCAGCATTTT
CDR3: CASSDSELWSQHF
J: TRBJ1-5
size: few
D: .
V: TRBV2

DNA: TGCGCCAGCAGTCCCGCTAGGACTAGCACAGATACGCAGTATTTT
CDR3: CASSPARTSTDTQYF
J: TRBJ2-3
size: .
D: .
V: TRBV5-1